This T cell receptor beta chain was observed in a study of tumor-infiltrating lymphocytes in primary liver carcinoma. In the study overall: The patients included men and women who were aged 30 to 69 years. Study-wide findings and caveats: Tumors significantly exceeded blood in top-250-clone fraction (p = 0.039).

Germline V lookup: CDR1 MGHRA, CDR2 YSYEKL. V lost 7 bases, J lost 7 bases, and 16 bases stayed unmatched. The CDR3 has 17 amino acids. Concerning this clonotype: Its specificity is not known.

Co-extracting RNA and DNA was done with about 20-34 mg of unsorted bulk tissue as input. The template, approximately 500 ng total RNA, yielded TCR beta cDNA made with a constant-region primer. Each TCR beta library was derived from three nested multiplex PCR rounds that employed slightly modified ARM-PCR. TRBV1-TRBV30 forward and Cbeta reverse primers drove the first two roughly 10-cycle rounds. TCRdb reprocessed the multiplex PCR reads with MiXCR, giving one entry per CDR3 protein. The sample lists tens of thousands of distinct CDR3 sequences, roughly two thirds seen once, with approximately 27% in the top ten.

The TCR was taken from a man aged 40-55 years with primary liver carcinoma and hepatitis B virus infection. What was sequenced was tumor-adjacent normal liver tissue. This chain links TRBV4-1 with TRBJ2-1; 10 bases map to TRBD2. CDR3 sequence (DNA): TGCGCCAGCAACCCGTCATCCCCGGGACTAGCGACAAATGAGCAGTTCTTC. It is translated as CASNPSSPGLATNEQFF.